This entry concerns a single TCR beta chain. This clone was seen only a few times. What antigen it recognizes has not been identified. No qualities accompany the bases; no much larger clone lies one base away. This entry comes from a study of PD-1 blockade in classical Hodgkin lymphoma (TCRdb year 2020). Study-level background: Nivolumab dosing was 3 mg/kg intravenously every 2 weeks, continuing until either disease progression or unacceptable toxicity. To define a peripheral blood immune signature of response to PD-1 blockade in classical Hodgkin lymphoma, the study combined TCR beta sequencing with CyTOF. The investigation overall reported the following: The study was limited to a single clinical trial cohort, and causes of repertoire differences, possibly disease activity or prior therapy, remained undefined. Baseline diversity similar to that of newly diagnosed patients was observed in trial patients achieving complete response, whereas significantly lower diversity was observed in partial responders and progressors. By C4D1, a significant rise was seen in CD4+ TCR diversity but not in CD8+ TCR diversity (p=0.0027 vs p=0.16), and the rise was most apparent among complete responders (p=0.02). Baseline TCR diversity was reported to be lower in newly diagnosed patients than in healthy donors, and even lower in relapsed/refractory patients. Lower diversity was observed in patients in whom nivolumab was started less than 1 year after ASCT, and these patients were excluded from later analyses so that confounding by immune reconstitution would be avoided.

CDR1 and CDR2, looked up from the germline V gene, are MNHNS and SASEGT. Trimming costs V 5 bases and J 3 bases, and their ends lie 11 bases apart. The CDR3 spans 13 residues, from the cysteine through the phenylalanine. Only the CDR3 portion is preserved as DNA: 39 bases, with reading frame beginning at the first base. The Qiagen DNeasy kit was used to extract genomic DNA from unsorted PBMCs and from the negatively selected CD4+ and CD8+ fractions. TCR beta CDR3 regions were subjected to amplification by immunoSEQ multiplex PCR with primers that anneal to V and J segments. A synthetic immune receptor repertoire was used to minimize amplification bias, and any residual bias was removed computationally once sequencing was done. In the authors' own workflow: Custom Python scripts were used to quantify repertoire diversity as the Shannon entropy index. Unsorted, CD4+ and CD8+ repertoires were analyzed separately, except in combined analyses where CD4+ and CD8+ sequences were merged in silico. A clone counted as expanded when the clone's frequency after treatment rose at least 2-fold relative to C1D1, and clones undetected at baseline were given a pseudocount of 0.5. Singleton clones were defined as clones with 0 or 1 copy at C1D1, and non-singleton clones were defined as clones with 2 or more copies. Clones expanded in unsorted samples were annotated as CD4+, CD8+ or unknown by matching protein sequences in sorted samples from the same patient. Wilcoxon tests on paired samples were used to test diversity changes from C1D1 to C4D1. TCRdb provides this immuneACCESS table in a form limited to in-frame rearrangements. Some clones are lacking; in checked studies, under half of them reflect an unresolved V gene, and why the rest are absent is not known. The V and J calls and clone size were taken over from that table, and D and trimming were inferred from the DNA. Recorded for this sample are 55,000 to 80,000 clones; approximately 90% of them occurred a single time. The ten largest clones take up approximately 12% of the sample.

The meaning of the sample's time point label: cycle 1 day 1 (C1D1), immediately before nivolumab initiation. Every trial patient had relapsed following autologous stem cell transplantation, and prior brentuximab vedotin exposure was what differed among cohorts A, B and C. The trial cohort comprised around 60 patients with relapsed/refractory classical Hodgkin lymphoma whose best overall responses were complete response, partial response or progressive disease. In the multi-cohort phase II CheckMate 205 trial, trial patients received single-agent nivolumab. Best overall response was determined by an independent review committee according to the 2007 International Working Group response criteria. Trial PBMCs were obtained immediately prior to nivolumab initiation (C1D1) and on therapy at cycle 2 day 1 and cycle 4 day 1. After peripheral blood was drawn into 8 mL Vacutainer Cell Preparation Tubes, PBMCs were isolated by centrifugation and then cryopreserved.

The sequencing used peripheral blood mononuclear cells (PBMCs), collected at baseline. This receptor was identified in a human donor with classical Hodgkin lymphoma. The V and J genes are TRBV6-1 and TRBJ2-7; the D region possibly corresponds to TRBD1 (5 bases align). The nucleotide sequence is TGTGCCAGCAGTTGGGGCTTCCGCTACGAGCAGTACTTC. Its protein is CASSWGFRYEQYF.